This TCR beta chain was recorded in a study of T cells in Graves' hyperthyroidism and ophthalmopathy. Amplified TCR beta CDR3 regions came from RNA transcripts. A set of HTBI primers served as the primers for a first-round RT-PCR of the TCR CDR3. TCRdb redid the calling of the multiplex PCR reads with MiXCR, one entry per CDR3 protein. In the table there are 600,000 to 850,000 distinct CDR3 sequences, around 20% of which are singletons. This clonotype was recorded at least ten times. The antigen is not known. Study observations and caveats: The model anticipated ophthalmopathy a median 6.5 months pre-onset.

Germline V CDR1 and CDR2: SGHNT, YENEEA. The CDR3 has 15 residues. V lost 2 bases and J lost 0, with 8 bases in between. Participants, patients aged 18 to 65, had newly diagnosed hyperthyroidism with a duration under 2 months. Criteria for exclusion of patients were uncontrolled infection, other autoimmune disease, pregnancy or lactation. PBMCs were derived from about 9.1 ml fresh peripheral blood. This receptor was taken from a woman between 45 and 65 years old with Graves' hyperthyroidism that later progressed to Graves' ophthalmopathy. This chain joins TRBV11-3 and TRBJ2-1; D gene ambiguous. Sample: blood. The CDR3 DNA is TGTGCCAGCAGCTTAAACAGCCACTCCTACAATGAGCAGTTCTTC. Amino acid sequence: CASSLNSHSYNEQFF.